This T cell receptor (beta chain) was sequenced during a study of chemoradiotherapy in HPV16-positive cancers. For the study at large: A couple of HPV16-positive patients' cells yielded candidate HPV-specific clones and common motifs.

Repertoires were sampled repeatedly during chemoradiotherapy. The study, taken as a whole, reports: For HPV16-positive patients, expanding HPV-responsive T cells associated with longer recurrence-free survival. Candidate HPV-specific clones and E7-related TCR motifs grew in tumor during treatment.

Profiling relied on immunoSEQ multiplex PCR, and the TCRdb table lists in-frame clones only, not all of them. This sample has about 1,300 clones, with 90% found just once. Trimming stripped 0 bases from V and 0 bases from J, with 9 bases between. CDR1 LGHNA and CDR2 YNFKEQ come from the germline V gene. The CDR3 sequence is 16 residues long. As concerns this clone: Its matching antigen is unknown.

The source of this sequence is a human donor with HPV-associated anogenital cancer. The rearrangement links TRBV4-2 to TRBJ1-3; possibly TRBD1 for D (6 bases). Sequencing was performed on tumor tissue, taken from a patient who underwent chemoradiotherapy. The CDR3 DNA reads TGTGCCAGCAGCCAAGATGGAGGGGGCTCTGGAAACACCATATATTTT. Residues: CASSQDGGGSGNTIYF.